This TCR beta chain originates from a study of T cell changes during pregnancy in multiple sclerosis. Some clones are missing from TCRdb's copy, which holds only in-frame ones; the method was immunoSEQ multiplex PCR. The table includes some 70,000 clones, about 91% detected once. This CDR3 comprises 15 residues. V shed 1 base, J shed 2 bases, and the junction held 5 bases outside the gene matches. Germline loops: CDR1 SGHVS, CDR2 FNYEAQ. The table lists this clone with a count of one. The genes are TRBV7-6 and TRBJ2-7, with 7 bases fitting TRBD1. The material sequenced was CD4+ T cells from peripheral blood mononuclear cells, taken in the third trimester of pregnancy. The TCR comes from a female donor in good health, enrolled as a control in a pregnancy study. DNA of the CDR3: TGTGCCAGCAGCTTAGATCAGGGGGTCCCCTACGAGCAGTACTTC. It is translated as CASSLDQGVPYEQYF.